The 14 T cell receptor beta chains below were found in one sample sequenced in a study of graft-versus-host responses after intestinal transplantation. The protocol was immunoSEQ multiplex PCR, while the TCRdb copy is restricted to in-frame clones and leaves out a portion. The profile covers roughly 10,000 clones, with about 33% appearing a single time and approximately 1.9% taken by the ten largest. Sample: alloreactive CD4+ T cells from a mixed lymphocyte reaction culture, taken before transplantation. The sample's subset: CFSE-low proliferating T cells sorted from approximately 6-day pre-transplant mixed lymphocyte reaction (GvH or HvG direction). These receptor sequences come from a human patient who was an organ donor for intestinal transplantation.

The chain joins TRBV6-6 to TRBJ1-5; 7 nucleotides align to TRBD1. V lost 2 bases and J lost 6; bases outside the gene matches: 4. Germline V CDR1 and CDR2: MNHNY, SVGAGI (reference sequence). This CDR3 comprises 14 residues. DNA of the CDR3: TGTGCCAGCAGTTACCGGCCAGGGGGTCAGCCCCAGCATTTT. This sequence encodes CASSYRPGGQPQHF.

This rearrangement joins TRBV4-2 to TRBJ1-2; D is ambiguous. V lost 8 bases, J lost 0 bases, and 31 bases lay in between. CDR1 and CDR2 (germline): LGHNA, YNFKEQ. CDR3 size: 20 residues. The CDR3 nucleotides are TGTGCCAGCCAAACAAGAGGGCGGATTGGAACGGGTTCAGCTAACTATGGCTACACCTTC. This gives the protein CASQTRGRIGTGSANYGYTF.

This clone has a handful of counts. DNA for the CDR3: TGTGCCAGCAGCATGCAGGGGAACACTGAAGCTTTCTTT. Amino acid sequence: CASSMQGNTEAFF. J is TRBJ1-1 and V is TRBV6-1, with a tentative D call TRBD1 (5 bases). The length of the CDR3 is 13 residues. Germline V CDR1 and CDR2: MNHNS, SASEGT. V lost 6 bases and J 1 base, leaving 9 bases between the germline ends.

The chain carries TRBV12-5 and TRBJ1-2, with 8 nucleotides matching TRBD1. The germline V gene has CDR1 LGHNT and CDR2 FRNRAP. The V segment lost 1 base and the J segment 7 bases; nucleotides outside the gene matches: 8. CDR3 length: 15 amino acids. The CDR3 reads CASGLEVGQGGGYTF. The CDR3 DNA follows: TGTGCTAGTGGTTTGGAAGTCGGACAGGGAGGTGGCTACACCTTC.

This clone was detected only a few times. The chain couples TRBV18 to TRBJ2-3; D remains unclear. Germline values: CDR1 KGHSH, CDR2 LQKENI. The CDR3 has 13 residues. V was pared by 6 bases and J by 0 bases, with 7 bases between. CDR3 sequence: CASSQSSTDTQYF. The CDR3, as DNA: TGTGCCAGCTCCCAAAGCAGCACAGATACGCAGTATTTT.

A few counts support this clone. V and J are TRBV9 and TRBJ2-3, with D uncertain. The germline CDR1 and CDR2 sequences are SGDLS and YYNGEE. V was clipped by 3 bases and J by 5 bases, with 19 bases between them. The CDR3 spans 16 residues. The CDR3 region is CASSARELDNRDTQYF. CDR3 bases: TGTGCCAGCAGCGCTCGAGAACTTGATAATCGAGATACGCAGTATTTT.

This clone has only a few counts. This chain's CDR3 is CASSLQGMGDTQYF. The CDR3 region has the DNA TGCGCCAGCAGCTTGCAGGGAATGGGAGATACGCAGTATTTT. The rearrangement links TRBV5-1 to TRBJ2-3; perhaps TRBD1 as D (5 bases). This CDR3 is 14 amino acids long. CDR1 and CDR2 from the germline V gene are SGHRS and YFSETQ. V dropped 1 base and J dropped 5 bases, with 11 bases sitting between them. The whole variable domain, filled in from reference TRBV5-1 and TRBJ2-3, reads KAGVTQTPRYLIKTRGQQVTLSCSPISGHRSVSWYQQTPGQGLQFLFEYFSETQRNKGNFPGRFSGRQFSNSRSEMNVSTLELGDSALYLCASSLQGMGDTQYFGPGTRLTVL.

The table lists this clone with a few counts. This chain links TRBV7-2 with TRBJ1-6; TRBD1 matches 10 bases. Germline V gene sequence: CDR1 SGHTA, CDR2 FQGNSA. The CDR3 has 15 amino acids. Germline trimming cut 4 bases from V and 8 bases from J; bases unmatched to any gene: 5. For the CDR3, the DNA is TGTGCCAGCAGCTCCACCGGGACAGGGGATTCACCCCTCCACTTT. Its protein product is CASSSTGTGDSPLHF.

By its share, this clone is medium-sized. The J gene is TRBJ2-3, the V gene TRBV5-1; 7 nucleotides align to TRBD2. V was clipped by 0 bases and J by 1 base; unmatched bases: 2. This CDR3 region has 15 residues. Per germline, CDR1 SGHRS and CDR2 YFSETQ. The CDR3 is CASSLVSGGTDTQYF. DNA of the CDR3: TGCGCCAGCAGCTTGGTCAGCGGGGGCACAGATACGCAGTATTTT.

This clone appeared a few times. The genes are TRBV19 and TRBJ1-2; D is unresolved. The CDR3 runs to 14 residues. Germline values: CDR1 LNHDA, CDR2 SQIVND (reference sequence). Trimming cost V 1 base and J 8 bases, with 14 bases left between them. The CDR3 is CASSIVRVSGGYTF. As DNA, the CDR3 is TGTGCCAGTAGTATAGTTCGGGTTTCGGGAGGCTACACCTTC.

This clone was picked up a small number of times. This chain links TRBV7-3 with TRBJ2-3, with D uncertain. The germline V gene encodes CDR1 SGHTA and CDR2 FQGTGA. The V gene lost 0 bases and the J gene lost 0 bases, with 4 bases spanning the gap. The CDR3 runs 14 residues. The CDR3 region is CASSLTGSTDTQYF. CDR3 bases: TGTGCCAGCAGCTTAACCGGGAGCACAGATACGCAGTATTTT.

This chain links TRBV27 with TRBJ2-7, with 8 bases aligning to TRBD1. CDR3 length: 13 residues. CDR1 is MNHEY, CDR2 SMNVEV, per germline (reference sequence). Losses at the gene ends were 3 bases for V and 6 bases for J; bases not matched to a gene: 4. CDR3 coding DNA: TGTGCCAGCAGTTTGACAGGGGAAAGCGAGCAGTACTTC. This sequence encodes CASSLTGESEQYF.

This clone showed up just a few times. DNA of the CDR3: TGTGCCAGCAGCCAGACTCGACAGGGGGCGCGGACTGAAGCTTTCTTT. This sequence encodes CASSQTRQGARTEAFF. This rearrangement joins TRBV4-2 to TRBJ1-1; 10 nucleotides agree with TRBD1. Germline V CDR1 and CDR2: LGHNA, YNFKEQ. This CDR3 comprises 16 residues. With 3 bases clipped from V and 5 bases from J, the junction kept 9 bases outside the gene matches.

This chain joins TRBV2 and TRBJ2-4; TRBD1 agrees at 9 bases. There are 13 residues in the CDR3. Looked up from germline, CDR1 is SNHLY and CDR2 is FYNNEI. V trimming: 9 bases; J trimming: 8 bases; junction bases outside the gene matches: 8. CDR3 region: CASKQGARDIQYF. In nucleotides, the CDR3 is TGTGCCAGTAAACAGGGGGCGCGAGACATTCAGTACTTC.